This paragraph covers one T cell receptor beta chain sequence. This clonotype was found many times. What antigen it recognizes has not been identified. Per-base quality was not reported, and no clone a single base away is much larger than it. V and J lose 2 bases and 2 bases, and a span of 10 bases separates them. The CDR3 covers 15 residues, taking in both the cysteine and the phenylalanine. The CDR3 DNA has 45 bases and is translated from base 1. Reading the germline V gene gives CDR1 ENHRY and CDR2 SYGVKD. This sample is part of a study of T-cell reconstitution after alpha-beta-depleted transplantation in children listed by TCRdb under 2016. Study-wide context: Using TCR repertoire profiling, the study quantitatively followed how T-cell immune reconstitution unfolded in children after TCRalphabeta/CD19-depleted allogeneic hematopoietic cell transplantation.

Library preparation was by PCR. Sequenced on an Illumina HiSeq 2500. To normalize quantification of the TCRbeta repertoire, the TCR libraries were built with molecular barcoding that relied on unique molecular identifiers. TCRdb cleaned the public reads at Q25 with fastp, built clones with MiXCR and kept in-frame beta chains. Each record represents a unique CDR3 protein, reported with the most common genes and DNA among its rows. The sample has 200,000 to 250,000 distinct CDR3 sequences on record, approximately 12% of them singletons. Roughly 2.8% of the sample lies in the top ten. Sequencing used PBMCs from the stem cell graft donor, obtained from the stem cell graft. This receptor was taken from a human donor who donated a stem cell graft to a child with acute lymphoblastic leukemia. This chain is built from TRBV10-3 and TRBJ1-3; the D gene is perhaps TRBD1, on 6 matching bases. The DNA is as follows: TGTGCCATCAGTGAGCCGGACAGTCCTGGAAACACCATATATTTT. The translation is CAISEPDSPGNTIYF.